One sample yielded the 18 T cell receptor beta chains listed below, sequenced in a study of cytomegalovirus exposure and HLA in healthy donors. Amplification used 60 Vbeta primers and 13 Jbeta primers. Produced via immunoSEQ multiplex PCR; TCRdb's table is partial and in-frame only. The sample shows 140,000 or so clones, about 79% of them seen only once. Sequencing was performed on PBMCs. The receptors were gathered from a woman in her thirties in good health and CMV-seronegative.

The chain links TRBV5-1 to TRBJ1-5; tentative D call: TRBD1 (6 bases). This CDR3 is 14 amino acids long. Germline V CDR1 and CDR2: SGHRS, YFSETQ. The V end was cut by 9 bases, the J end by 7 bases, with 20 bases between. As DNA, the CDR3 is TGCGCCACCTTAACCGTGGACAGACTCCAGCCCCAGCATTTT. As protein: CATLTVDRLQPQHF.

The rearrangement joins TRBV27 to TRBJ1-3, with 7 bases identical to TRBD1. Per germline, CDR1 MNHEY and CDR2 SMNVEV (reference sequence). V trimming: 6 bases; J trimming: 2 bases; junction bases outside the gene matches: 10. CDR3 size: 16 residues. CDR3: CASSLTGNFAGNTIYF. The CDR3 DNA is TGTGCCAGCAGCTTGACAGGGAATTTCGCTGGAAACACCATATATTTT.

This sequence joins TRBV29-1 and TRBJ1-2, with TRBD1 as a possible D gene (6 bases). Trimming removed 4 bases at V and 4 bases at J, with 13 bases between. The germline CDR1 and CDR2 sequences are SQVTM and ANQGSEA. This CDR3 has 13 residues. The CDR3 bases are TGCAGCGTTGCAGGGGAGGGGTTCTATGGCTACACCTTC. Protein sequence: CSVAGEGFYGYTF.

The CDR3 region has the DNA TGTGCCAGCAGCCTAAGCGGGGGGCTCAATGAGCAGTTCTTC. As protein: CASSLSGGLNEQFF. V usage is TRBV11-2 and J usage is TRBJ2-1; 9 nucleotides line up with TRBD2. This CDR3 is built from 14 residues. J lost 6 bases, V lost 5 bases, and 5 bases had no gene match. Germline loops: CDR1 SGHAT, CDR2 FQNNGV. Using reference TRBV11-2 and TRBJ2-1 for the parts outside the CDR3, the full variable domain is EAGVAQSPRYKIIEKRQSVAFWCNPISGHATLYWYQQILGQGPKLLIQFQNNGVVDDSQLPKDRFSAERLKGVDSTLKIQPAKLEDSAVYLCASSLSGGLNEQFFGPGTRLTVL.

This sequence joins TRBV7-2 and TRBJ1-1, with 8 bases fitting TRBD1. V trimming: 3 bases; J trimming: 2 bases; junction bases outside the gene matches: 5. Germline CDR1 reads SGHTA; CDR2 reads FQGNSA. This CDR3 is 15 amino acids long. CDR3 in DNA: TGTGCCAGCAGCTTCGGACAGGGACGAAACACTGAAGCTTTCTTT. This encodes CASSFGQGRNTEAFF. The entire variable domain, with the rest obtained from reference TRBV7-2 and TRBJ1-1, is as follows: GAGVSQSPSNKVTEKGKDVELRCDPISGHTALYWYRQSLGQGLEFLIYFQGNSAPDKSGLPSDRFSAERTGGSVSTLTIQRTQQEDSAVYLCASSFGQGRNTEAFFGQGTRLTVV.

The sample holds a few counts of this clone. V is TRBV7-2 and J is TRBJ1-2, with 7 bases fitting TRBD1. Per germline, CDR1 SGHTA and CDR2 FQGNSA. This CDR3 contains 13 residues. The V gene end was trimmed by 5 bases and the J gene end by 8 bases; junction bases not matched to a gene: 8. The DNA of the CDR3 is TGTGCCAGCAGCACGACAGGGACGGGGGGCTACACCTTC. It encodes CASSTTGTGGYTF. The complete variable domain, with remaining parts taken from reference TRBV7-2 and TRBJ1-2, reads GAGVSQSPSNKVTEKGKDVELRCDPISGHTALYWYRQSLGQGLEFLIYFQGNSAPDKSGLPSDRFSAERTGGSVSTLTIQRTQQEDSAVYLCASSTTGTGGYTFGSGTRLTVV.

The J gene is TRBJ1-2, the V gene TRBV5-1, with TRBD1 as a possible D gene (5 bases). The CDR3 length is 13 residues. V was cut by 1 base and J by 7 bases, with 11 bases left in between. Germline V lookup: CDR1 SGHRS, CDR2 YFSETQ. CDR3 DNA: TGCGCCAGCAGCTTGATACAGGAATCTGGCTACACCTTC. This translates into CASSLIQESGYTF. The full variable domain, completed using reference TRBV5-1 and TRBJ1-2, is KAGVTQTPRYLIKTRGQQVTLSCSPISGHRSVSWYQQTPGQGLQFLFEYFSETQRNKGNFPGRFSGRQFSNSRSEMNVSTLELGDSALYLCASSLIQESGYTFGSGTRLTVV.

This clone was seen only once. The chain joins TRBV6-6 to TRBJ1-1, with D possibly matching TRBD1 (5 bases). The germline gives CDR1 MNHNY, CDR2 SVGAGI (reference sequence). With 4 bases removed from V and 7 bases from J, the gap between germline ends came to 16 bases. The CDR3 length is 14 residues. CDR3: CASSSGGVIIEAFF. The CDR3 DNA is TGTGCCAGCAGTTCGGGAGGGGTGATAATTGAAGCTTTCTTT.

The chain carries TRBV5-6 and TRBJ1-5, with 9 bases aligning to TRBD1. Germline CDR1 reads SGHDT; CDR2 reads YYEEEE. This CDR3 has 15 residues. With V trimmed by 4 bases and J by 4 bases, 6 bases remained unmatched. CDR3 region: CASSPGTGFNQPQHF. The CDR3 DNA reads TGTGCCAGCAGCCCGGGGACAGGGTTTAATCAGCCCCAGCATTTT. The full variable domain, rest sourced from reference TRBV5-6 and TRBJ1-5, is DAGVTQSPTHLIKTRGQQVTLRCSPKSGHDTVSWYQQALGQGPQFIFQYYEEEERQRGNFPDRFSGHQFPNYSSELNVNALLLGDSALYLCASSPGTGFNQPQHFGDGTRLSIL.

The genes are TRBV2 and TRBJ1-5; 8 positions match TRBD1. With V trimmed by 6 bases and J by 2 bases, 15 bases remained unmatched. The CDR3 sequence is 18 residues long. Germline CDR1 SNHLY, CDR2 FYNNEI. CDR3 region: CASRKSDREFKGNQPQHF. As DNA, the CDR3 is TGTGCCAGCAGAAAATCGGACAGGGAATTTAAGGGCAATCAGCCCCAGCATTTT.

This clone was recorded a few times. The chain joins TRBV11-1 to TRBJ2-7; D gene uncertain. Germline loops: CDR1 SGHAT, CDR2 FQDESV (reference sequence). Trimming pared 1 base from V and 1 base from J, leaving 8 bases between. The CDR3 has 14 amino acids. The DNA for the CDR3 is TGTGCCAGCAGCTTAGGGCCAGGTTCCTACGAGCAGTACTTC. It yields the protein CASSLGPGSYEQYF.

The V gene is TRBV5-1, the J gene TRBJ1-1; a weak D match, TRBD1 (6 bases). This CDR3 comprises 11 residues. Trimming left V 9 bases short and J 5 bases short, with 11 bases between. The germline CDR1 and CDR2 sequences are SGHRS and YFSETQ. CDR3 protein: CATMRGTEAFF. CDR3 nucleotide sequence: TGCGCCACGATGAGGGGGACTGAAGCTTTCTTT. The whole variable domain, remainder taken from reference TRBV5-1 and TRBJ1-1, is KAGVTQTPRYLIKTRGQQVTLSCSPISGHRSVSWYQQTPGQGLQFLFEYFSETQRNKGNFPGRFSGRQFSNSRSEMNVSTLELGDSALYLCATMRGTEAFFGQGTRLTVV.

The genes are TRBV5-1 and TRBJ1-1, with a possible D match to TRBD1 (5 bases). The germline V gene encodes CDR1 SGHRS and CDR2 YFSETQ. Trimming shortened V by 3 bases and J by 1 base, and 13 bases separated the two germline ends. The CDR3 is 15 residues long. CDR3 region: CASSSATVTNTEAFF. The DNA for the CDR3 is TGCGCCAGCAGCTCAGCGACAGTCACGAACACTGAAGCTTTCTTT.

This clone was detected once. The DNA of the CDR3 is TGTGCCACCAGCAGCCCCCGGGAAGCGTACAATCAGCCCCAGCATTTT. Translation: CATSSPREAYNQPQHF. The chain carries TRBV15 and TRBJ1-5; no reliable D call. CDR1 is LNHNV and CDR2 is YYDKDF in the germline V gene (reference sequence). V lost 3 bases to trimming and J lost 3 bases, with 15 bases between them. The CDR3 extends over 16 amino acids.

The rearrangement links TRBV27 to TRBJ1-4; 7 nucleotides agree with TRBD1. V lost 6 bases to trimming and J lost 3 bases; unmatched junction nucleotides: 7. CDR3 length: 15 amino acids. Germline CDR1 MNHEY, CDR2 SMNVEV (reference sequence). In nucleotides, the CDR3 is TGTGCCAGCAGAACCCAGAGGGGGCCTAATGAAAAACTGTTTTTT. It is translated as CASRTQRGPNEKLFF.

The rearrangement links TRBV2 to TRBJ1-1; tentatively, D is TRBD1 (6 bases). Germline assignment: CDR1 SNHLY and CDR2 FYNNEI. The V gene lost 2 bases and the J gene lost 4 bases, with 11 bases spanning the gap. CDR3 length: 14 amino acids. The DNA of the CDR3 is TGTGCCAGCAGTGAATTGGACAGAATCACTGAAGCTTTCTTT. Its translation is CASSELDRITEAFF.

This sequence joins TRBV27 and TRBJ1-2; 9 bases match TRBD1. The CDR3 has 15 residues. Unmatched junction bases numbered 12, after V lost 5 bases and J lost 8 bases. Germline V gives CDR1 MNHEY, CDR2 SMNVEV (reference sequence). CDR3 bases: TGTGCCAGCAGTACGGGACAGGGCGAGCTAAGCGGCTACACCTTC. Protein sequence: CASSTGQGELSGYTF.

The V and J genes are TRBV6-6 and TRBJ2-3, with TRBD2 matching over 10 bases. V was clipped by 6 bases and J by 5 bases; unmatched bases: 8. Looked up from germline, CDR1 is MNHNY and CDR2 is SVGAGI (reference sequence). The CDR3 loop spans 15 amino acids. The CDR3 loop is CASSPQRGGQDTQYF. CDR3 DNA: TGTGCCAGCAGCCCACAGCGGGGGGGCCAAGATACGCAGTATTTT.